The 27 T cell receptor beta chains in this list originate from one sample, sequenced in a study of cytomegalovirus exposure and HLA in healthy donors (dated by TCRdb to the late 2010s). Receptor libraries were prepared by the immunoSEQ multiplex PCR assay. In TCRdb, the immuneACCESS table is reduced to in-frame sequences with V and J assigned. These tables do not hold every clone; where another copy was compared, an unresolved V gene accounts for under half, and the others remain unexplained. The sample table holds 160,000 or so clones, of which about 85% were seen once. The ten largest account for about 2% of the sample. Sequencing was done on a sample of PBMCs. The receptor source for this set is a man aged 30-40 years in good health and CMV-seropositive.

The V and J genes are TRBV30 and TRBJ2-6; 9 nucleotides line up with TRBD1. The J segment lost 4 bases and the V segment lost 5 bases, leaving 12 bases of the junction unmatched. Germline CDR1 GTSNPN, CDR2 SVGIG (reference sequence). The CDR3 has 17 residues. The CDR3, as DNA: TGTGCCTGGTCCCCGGGACAGGGACGTAGAGGGGCCAACGTCCTGACTTTC. Encoded protein: CAWSPGQGRRGANVLTF.

The chain joins TRBV9 to TRBJ1-3; 8 bases agree with TRBD1. CDR3 length: 15 amino acids. Germline trimming cut 4 bases from V and 8 bases from J; bases unmatched to any gene: 11. From germline, CDR1 is SGDLS and CDR2 YYNGEE. The CDR3 protein is CASSPLGQGAYTIYF. CDR3 nucleotides: TGTGCCAGCAGCCCTCTTGGGCAGGGGGCATACACCATATATTTT.

Details on this clone: Mismatch with germline at one junction end may stem from a read error. This chain joins TRBV10-3 and TRBJ1-4; D is undetermined. This CDR3 comprises 12 residues. Germline CDR1 and CDR2: ENHRY and SYGVKD. CDR3 coding DNA: TGTGCCATCCGTGACGAGGGTGAAAAACTGTTTTTT. It codes for CAIRDEGEKLFF.

Only a few counts were recorded for this clone. DNA for the CDR3: TGTGCCAGCAGTTTCCGGACAGGGAATTCACCCCTCCACTTT. Its protein product is CASSFRTGNSPLHF. This sequence joins TRBV27 and TRBJ1-6; TRBD1 matches 8 bases. With 3 bases clipped from V and 7 bases from J, the junction kept 2 bases outside the gene matches. This CDR3 contains 14 residues. Germline assignment: CDR1 MNHEY and CDR2 SMNVEV (reference sequence).

The chain links TRBV2 to TRBJ2-6, with 7 nucleotides matching TRBD1. CDR1 is SNHLY and CDR2 is FYNNEI in the germline V gene. V trimming: 5 bases; J trimming: 0 bases; junction bases outside the gene matches: 4. The CDR3 spans 16 residues. CDR3 protein: CASSQGQNSGANVLTF. CDR3 coding DNA: TGTGCCAGCAGTCAGGGACAGAACTCTGGGGCCAACGTCCTGACTTTC.

This chain joins TRBV4-1 and TRBJ2-4; TRBD2 might be the D (6 bases). The ends were cut back, 0 bases at V and 14 bases at J, with 14 bases in the middle. Germline V gives CDR1 MGHRA, CDR2 YSYEKL. This CDR3 region has 13 residues. CDR3 DNA: TGCGCCAGCAGCCAAGACGGGACTTTGAAAAAGTACTTC. Translating gives CASSQDGTLKKYF.

The rearrangement joins TRBV7-9 to TRBJ1-2; possible D gene TRBD1, 5 bases. Germline V gene sequence: CDR1 SEHNR, CDR2 FQNEAQ (reference sequence). Trimming took 4 bases from V and 8 from J, leaving 20 bases between them. CDR3 length: 15 residues. The CDR3 sequence: CASSWGPRDSRGYTF. The CDR3 coding sequence is TGTGCCAGCAGCTGGGGCCCCAGGGATTCGAGAGGCTACACCTTC.

The CDR3 region is CASRPPPLVSSGEQFF. CDR3 nucleotide sequence: TGTGCCAGCAGACCACCACCCCTAGTATCGAGCGGTGAGCAGTTCTTC. The V call is TRBV27, the J call TRBJ2-1; tentatively, D is TRBD2 (5 bases). CDR1 is MNHEY and CDR2 is SMNVEV in the germline V gene (reference sequence). V was cut by 6 bases and J by 9 bases, with 24 bases left in between. The CDR3 has 16 amino acids.

The V gene is TRBV2, the J gene TRBJ2-7; TRBD2 aligns across 13 bases. V trimming: 6 bases; J trimming: 6 bases; junction bases outside the gene matches: 5. This CDR3 has 14 amino acids. The germline CDR1 and CDR2 sequences are SNHLY and FYNNEI. CDR3 region: CASRRTSGGSEQYF. As DNA, the CDR3 is TGTGCCAGCAGGAGGACTAGCGGGGGTAGCGAGCAGTACTTC.

The chain employs TRBV7-9 and TRBJ1-2; D is uncertain. The ends were cut back, 7 bases at V and 4 bases at J, with 13 bases in the middle. The CDR3 covers 13 residues. Germline V gene data show CDR1 as SEHNR and CDR2 as FQNEAQ (reference sequence). The CDR3 DNA reads TGTGCCAGCACCCCTTGGCAATTCTATGGCTACACCTTC. As protein: CASTPWQFYGYTF.

This chain links TRBV7-2 with TRBJ1-3, with 8 bases identical to TRBD1. The junction had 14 bases not matched to a gene; V was cut back by 6 bases and J by 4 bases. The CDR3 length is 17 residues. Per the germline V gene, CDR1 is SGHTA and CDR2 is FQGNSA. CDR3 nucleotide sequence: TGTGCCAGCAGTCCCGAGACAGGGGTTAGTTCCGGAAACACCATATATTTT. Amino acids: CASSPETGVSSGNTIYF.

CDR3 amino acids: CASSFNGAQTYEQYF. Here the CDR3 DNA reads TGTGCCAGCAGTTTCAATGGGGCACAGACCTACGAGCAGTACTTC. The rearrangement uses TRBV6-5 and TRBJ2-7; D may be TRBD1 (5 bases). The CDR3 consists of 15 residues. V was shortened by 4 bases and J by 2 bases, with 15 bases between the two germline ends. CDR1 is MNHEY and CDR2 is SVGAGI in the germline V gene.

This clone turned up a few times. V gene TRBV5-1 combines with J gene TRBJ1-2; tentative D call: TRBD1 (5 bases). CDR3 length: 13 residues. CDR1 SGHRS and CDR2 YFSETQ come from the germline V gene. The V gene lost 1 base and the J gene lost 4 bases, with 8 bases spanning the gap. CDR3 protein: CASSLQTAYGYTF. CDR3 nucleotide sequence: TGCGCCAGCAGCTTGCAGACAGCCTATGGCTACACCTTC.

The V gene is TRBV6-5, the J gene TRBJ1-2, with D possibly being TRBD1 (5 bases). Germline loops: CDR1 MNHEY, CDR2 SVGAGI. The CDR3 loop spans 12 amino acids. The germline V and J ends were trimmed by 6 bases and 2 bases, with 7 bases remaining between them. CDR3 nucleotide sequence: TGTGCCAGCAGACAGGCGAACTATGGCTACACCTTC. Amino acid sequence: CASRQANYGYTF.

The chain uses TRBV7-9 and TRBJ2-7; 8 bases match TRBD1. The ends lost 1 base at V and 6 bases at J; junction bases unmatched: 20. This CDR3 comprises 19 residues. Germline V lookup: CDR1 SEHNR, CDR2 FQNEAQ (reference sequence). The DNA of the CDR3 is TGTGCCAGCAGCTTAGACCCCGAGTGGGGAGCAGGGGGCATCGCCGAGCAGTACTTC. Translation gives CASSLDPEWGAGGIAEQYF.

The rearrangement links TRBV4-3 to TRBJ1-3; D is unclear. Trimming cost V 0 bases and J 0 bases, with 9 bases left between them. Germline V gives CDR1 LGHNA, CDR2 YSLEER. The CDR3 has 16 amino acids. As DNA, the CDR3 is TGCGCCAGCAGCCAAGATACCGGGGACTCTGGAAACACCATATATTTT. Its translation: CASSQDTGDSGNTIYF.

The chain joins TRBV5-1 to TRBJ1-4, with D possibly being TRBD1 (5 bases). Trimming removed 5 bases at V and 6 bases at J, with 14 bases between. The CDR3 runs to 14 residues. CDR1 SGHRS and CDR2 YFSETQ come from the germline V gene. The CDR3 DNA follows: TGCGCCAGCAGGCGGGGGGGTCAGGATGAAAAACTGTTTTTT. Its translation is CASRRGGQDEKLFF.

The chain has TRBV11-2 and TRBJ2-4; TRBD2 agrees at 7 bases. The trim removed 5 bases at V and 7 bases at J, leaving 2 bases unmatched. Germline V gene sequence: CDR1 SGHAT, CDR2 FQNNGV. The CDR3 extends over 12 amino acids. CDR3: CASSLGGNIQYF. Here the CDR3 DNA reads TGTGCCAGCAGCCTCGGGGGGAACATTCAGTACTTC. Using reference TRBV11-2 and TRBJ2-4 for the parts outside the CDR3, the full variable domain is EAGVAQSPRYKIIEKRQSVAFWCNPISGHATLYWYQQILGQGPKLLIQFQNNGVVDDSQLPKDRFSAERLKGVDSTLKIQPAKLEDSAVYLCASSLGGNIQYFGAGTRLSVL.

The rearrangement joins TRBV4-1 to TRBJ2-5; weak D call: TRBD1 (6 bases). The CDR3 covers 14 residues. Germline CDR1 and CDR2: MGHRA and YSYEKL. V shed 5 bases and J shed 0 bases, with 10 bases lying between them. The chain's CDR3 is CASSFRDNQETQYF. As DNA, the CDR3 is TGCGCCAGCAGCTTCCGGGACAACCAAGAGACCCAGTACTTC.

This chain uses TRBV5-4 with TRBJ2-1, with 10 bases aligning to TRBD2. CDR3 size: 16 residues. The V and J ends lost 4 bases and 2 bases, in that order; junction bases with no gene match: 6. The V gene's germline CDR1 is SGHNT and CDR2 YYREEE (reference sequence). CDR3 nucleotide sequence: TGTGCCAGCAGCACCGTTAGCGGGGGGACCTACAATGAGCAGTTCTTC. This translates into CASSTVSGGTYNEQFF.

The chain employs TRBV2 and TRBJ2-7; 9 bases fit TRBD2. Looked up from germline, CDR1 is SNHLY and CDR2 is FYNNEI. V lost 0 bases and J lost 3; bases outside the gene matches: 9. This CDR3 region has 17 residues. The CDR3 reads CASSEALLVAGDYEQYF. CDR3 sequence (DNA): TGTGCCAGCAGTGAAGCGCTGCTAGTAGCGGGGGACTACGAGCAGTACTTC.

The chain carries TRBV7-2 and TRBJ2-5, with 10 bases matching TRBD2. This CDR3 has 15 amino acids. Germline-derived CDR1 and CDR2 are SGHTA and FQGNSA. V dropped 1 base and J dropped 5; count of bases not matched to a gene: 4. CDR3 in amino acids: CASSLGSGGEETQYF. The CDR3 nucleotides are TGTGCCAGCAGCTTAGGGAGCGGGGGGGAGGAGACCCAGTACTTC.

The V call is TRBV18, the J call TRBJ2-7, with 9 bases fitting TRBD1. Trimming cost V 4 bases and J 1 base; bases outside gene matches: 2. Looked up from germline, CDR1 is KGHSH and CDR2 is LQKENI. The CDR3 has 14 residues. The CDR3 coding sequence is TGTGCCAGCTCACTTGGGACAGGGTCCTACGAGCAGTACTTC. It specifies CASSLGTGSYEQYF. Combining the CDR3 with reference TRBV18 and TRBJ2-7 gives the whole variable domain NAGVMQNPRHLVRRRGQEARLRCSPMKGHSHVYWYRQLPEEGLKFMVYLQKENIIDESGMPKERFSAEFPKEGPSILRIQQVVRGDSAAYFCASSLGTGSYEQYFGPGTRLTVT.

Only a few counts were recorded for this clone. The rearrangement links TRBV5-1 to TRBJ1-3, with D unclear. Germline assignment: CDR1 SGHRS and CDR2 YFSETQ. CDR3 length: 15 residues. V shed 4 bases and J shed 6 bases, with 17 bases lying between them. CDR3 sequence: CASSNRGVMENTIYF. The CDR3 nucleotides are TGCGCCAGCAGCAACCGAGGAGTGATGGAAAACACCATATATTTT. Variable domain in full (rest from reference TRBV5-1 and TRBJ1-3): KAGVTQTPRYLIKTRGQQVTLSCSPISGHRSVSWYQQTPGQGLQFLFEYFSETQRNKGNFPGRFSGRQFSNSRSEMNVSTLELGDSALYLCASSNRGVMENTIYFGEGSWLTVV.

This chain joins TRBV13 and TRBJ1-5, with D possibly TRBD1 on 6 matching bases. Trimming removed 1 base at V and 2 bases at J, with 15 bases between. Germline values: CDR1 PRHDT, CDR2 FYEKMQ (reference sequence). This CDR3 spans 17 amino acids. The CDR3 here is CASSLAGGPFGNQPQHF. CDR3 in DNA: TGTGCCAGCAGCTTAGCGGGGGGCCCCTTCGGCAATCAGCCCCAGCATTTT.

This clone was counted only a few times. The genes are TRBV14 and TRBJ2-7, with 10 bases aligning to TRBD1. V was clipped by 5 bases and J by 7 bases; unmatched bases: 11. CDR1 SGHDN and CDR2 FVKESK come from the germline V gene. The CDR3 has 15 amino acids. The CDR3 loop is CASSITGQGRKEQYF. As DNA, the CDR3 is TGTGCCAGCAGCATCACGGGACAGGGGCGAAAAGAGCAGTACTTC.

The gene calls are TRBV7-2 and TRBJ2-7, with TRBD1 as a possible D gene (6 bases). The germline CDR1 and CDR2 sequences are SGHTA and FQGNSA. V was cut by 1 base and J by 4 bases, with 14 bases left in between. This CDR3 spans 15 amino acids. CDR3 protein: CASSLDRATPYEQYF. Here the CDR3 DNA reads TGTGCCAGCAGCTTAGACAGGGCGACGCCTTACGAGCAGTACTTC.